Below, 30 T cell receptor beta chains from the same sample are listed, as sequenced in a study of monozygotic twins with inflammatory bowel disease. TCRdb re-called the 5' RACE reads; one entry per CDR3 protein, DNA not given. The table for this sample gives about 300,000 distinct CDR3 sequences. Material: blood. The receptors here all came from a human donor with ulcerative colitis or Crohn's disease, or a healthy co-twin of an affected twin (not recorded which).

The gene calls are TRBV20-1 and TRBJ2-1; the TCRdb D gene call, TRBD2, has no DNA to confirm it. Germline V gene lookup returns CDR1 DFQATT and CDR2 SNEGSKA (reference sequence). This CDR3 region has 15 residues. CDR3 protein: CSASLSGLYLNEQFF.

V gene TRBV2 combines with J gene TRBJ1-5. This CDR3 comprises 13 residues. Germline lookup yields CDR1 SNHLY and CDR2 FYNNEI. The CDR3 is CASSARGRQPQHF.

The gene calls are TRBV7-2 and TRBJ2-1; TCRdb names TRBD1, which stays unverified in the absence of DNA. The CDR3 totals 15 residues. Per the germline V gene, CDR1 is SGHTA and CDR2 is FQGNSA. The CDR3 sequence: CASSSRDRGPNEQFF.

The chain has TRBV7-8 and TRBJ1-5. This CDR3 has 12 residues. CDR1 is SGHVS and CDR2 is FQNEAQ in the germline V gene. The chain's CDR3 is CASSTFNQPQHF.

The rearrangement links TRBV5-6 to TRBJ2-7; TCRdb calls TRBD1, which cannot be checked without DNA. Germline V gives CDR1 SGHDT, CDR2 YYEEEE. CDR3 length: 14 amino acids. The CDR3 loop is CASSSPGTLDEQYF.

The rearrangement joins TRBV7-8 to TRBJ1-6; absent DNA, TCRdb's TRBD1 call cannot be checked. The V gene's germline CDR1 is SGHVS and CDR2 FQNEAQ. This CDR3 has 17 amino acids. This chain's CDR3 is CASSLVRAGGGNSPLHF. Supplemented by reference TRBV7-8 and TRBJ1-6, the full variable domain reads GAGVSQSPRYKVAKRGQDVALRCDPISGHVSLFWYQQALGQGPEFLTYFQNEAQLDKSGLPSDRFFAERPEGSVSTLKIQRTQQEDSAVYLCASSLVRAGGGNSPLHFGNGTRLTVT.

The J gene is TRBJ2-5, the V gene TRBV24-1; the TCRdb call, TRBD2, lacks DNA for checking. Germline assignment: CDR1 KGHDR and CDR2 SFDVKD. The CDR3 has 14 amino acids. CDR3 in amino acids: CATSLGGGIETQYF.

The chain carries TRBV5-1 and TRBJ2-1; TCRdb picks TRBD2, but there is no DNA to check that call. The CDR3 contains 14 residues. Germline loops: CDR1 SGHRS, CDR2 YFSETQ. CDR3 residues: CASSLTSSGNEQFF.

The chain links TRBV12-3 or TRBV12-4 to TRBJ2-1; TCRdb selects TRBD2, and the lack of DNA leaves this call unchecked. The CDR3 has 14 amino acids. The CDR3 sequence is CASRVGQARDEQFF.

This chain uses TRBV7-2 with TRBJ2-1. The CDR3 extends over 13 amino acids. Germline CDR1 reads SGHTA; CDR2 reads FQGNSA. The CDR3 protein is CASSLIGYNEQFF.

The chain is built from TRBV7-2 and TRBJ2-5. Germline lookup yields CDR1 SGHTA and CDR2 FQGNSA. This CDR3 is 15 amino acids long. CDR3 in amino acids: CASSLYLGSQETQYF.

V is TRBV12-3 or TRBV12-4 and J is TRBJ2-6. The CDR3 runs 14 residues. CDR3 region: CASSLNSGANVLTF.

This chain links TRBV7-2 with TRBJ2-1. CDR3 length: 14 residues. CDR1 and CDR2 from the germline V gene are SGHTA and FQGNSA. The CDR3 sequence: CASSLGNVYNEQFF.

The chain carries TRBV5-1 and TRBJ2-1; TCRdb outputs TRBD2, but without DNA this stays unchecked. The germline gives CDR1 SGHRS, CDR2 YFSETQ. The CDR3 loop spans 19 amino acids. The CDR3: CASTPGPSGAGRPYNEQFF.

The rearrangement links TRBV20-1 to TRBJ2-1; checking the TCRdb D call of TRBD1 is not possible without DNA. This CDR3 is built from 12 residues. In germline, CDR1 is DFQATT, CDR2 SNEGSKA (reference sequence). The CDR3 protein is CSAAPAYNEQFF.

The V call is TRBV2, the J call TRBJ2-1; TCRdb's assignment of TRBD2 cannot be checked, as there is no DNA. The germline gives CDR1 SNHLY, CDR2 FYNNEI. The CDR3 covers 13 residues. This chain's CDR3 is CATRGLAGNEQFF.

The J gene is TRBJ2-1, the V gene TRBV4-3. This CDR3 is built from 16 residues. Germline loops: CDR1 LGHNA, CDR2 YSLEER. The CDR3 region is CASSQDTGSSYNEQFF.

The rearrangement uses TRBV7-9 and TRBJ2-7; absent DNA, TCRdb's TRBD1 call cannot be checked. CDR1 and CDR2 (germline): SEHNR, FQNEAQ (reference sequence). The CDR3 is made up of 15 amino acids. The CDR3 protein is CASSEYGGLWAEQYF. Together with reference TRBV7-9 and TRBJ2-7, the CDR3 gives the full variable domain: DTGVSQNPRHKITKRGQNVTFRCDPISEHNRLYWYRQTLGQGPEFLTYFQNEAQLEKSRLLSDRFSAERPKGSFSTLEIQRTEQGDSAMYLCASSEYGGLWAEQYFGPGTRLTVT.

The chain has TRBV12-3 or TRBV12-4 and TRBJ2-1; the D call from TCRdb, TRBD2, cannot be confirmed without DNA. There are 13 residues in the CDR3. This CDR3 reads CASSLLAGGTRFF.

The V and J genes are TRBV5-5 and TRBJ1-2. CDR1 is SGHKS, CDR2 YYEKEE, per germline (reference sequence). The CDR3 extends over 17 amino acids. CDR3 amino acids: CASSLGPLAVPNYGYTF.

The chain is built from TRBV27 and TRBJ2-5; TCRdb lists TRBD1, though no DNA is available to test this call. The CDR3 runs 18 residues. The germline CDR1 and CDR2 sequences are MNHEY and SMNVEV (reference sequence). The CDR3: CASSLNPGTGIFSETQYF.

This chain uses TRBV24-1 with TRBJ2-7; TCRdb gives TRBD2 as the D gene, but with no DNA this cannot be confirmed. The CDR3 covers 18 residues. Germline V gives CDR1 KGHDR, CDR2 SFDVKD. CDR3 residues: CATRTGYSTSNVLVEQYF.

The gene calls are TRBV6-2 or TRBV6-3 and TRBJ2-7; TCRdb outputs TRBD2, but without DNA this stays unchecked. The CDR3 contains 15 residues. Germline CDR1 reads MNHEY; CDR2 reads SVGEGT. CDR3 residues: CASSYIGTENYEQYF.

The rearrangement uses TRBV28 and TRBJ2-4; the TRBD1 assignment by TCRdb is unverifiable without DNA. CDR3 length: 16 amino acids. In germline, CDR1 is MDHEN, CDR2 SYDVKM. CDR3 in amino acids: CASSGAGVAAKNIQYF.

The rearrangement links TRBV20-1 to TRBJ1-6; the D gene TCRdb calls, TRBD1, cannot be checked with no DNA. The CDR3 totals 16 residues. Germline lookup yields CDR1 DFQATT and CDR2 SNEGSKA (reference sequence). CDR3 region: CSARVGAARYNSPLHF.

The chain combines TRBV5-1 with TRBJ1-5; TCRdb returns TRBD1, unconfirmable since there is no DNA. The length of the CDR3 is 15 residues. The germline gives CDR1 SGHRS, CDR2 YFSETQ. The CDR3 reads CASSDRAGSGQPQHF.

The chain combines TRBV20-1 with TRBJ2-1; absent DNA, TCRdb's TRBD2 call cannot be checked. CDR3 size: 14 residues. CDR1 is DFQATT, CDR2 SNEGSKA, per germline (reference sequence). The CDR3 loop reads CSAHGASGANEQFF.

The rearrangement joins TRBV3-1 to TRBJ2-3. This CDR3 has 15 residues. CDR1 LGHDT and CDR2 YNNKEL come from the germline V gene (reference sequence). CDR3 sequence reads: CASSPYGSVGDTQYF.

The rearrangement uses TRBV7-9 and TRBJ2-7; TCRdb's D gene call, TRBD1, goes unchecked for lack of DNA. This CDR3 has 16 residues. Looked up from germline, CDR1 is SEHNR and CDR2 is FQNEAQ (reference sequence). This CDR3 is CASSTIDRGLSYEQYF. The full variable domain, rest sourced from reference TRBV7-9 and TRBJ2-7, is DTGVSQNPRHKITKRGQNVTFRCDPISEHNRLYWYRQTLGQGPEFLTYFQNEAQLEKSRLLSDRFSAERPKGSFSTLEIQRTEQGDSAMYLCASSTIDRGLSYEQYFGPGTRLTVT.

This chain connects TRBV29-1 to TRBJ1-5; the D gene TCRdb calls, TRBD1, cannot be checked with no DNA. Germline V gene sequence: CDR1 SQVTM, CDR2 ANQGSEA. The length of the CDR3 is 15 residues. CDR3 region: CSVLLGQLPDQPQHF.